This passage covers 15 T cell receptor beta chains from one sample sequenced in a study of Graves' ophthalmopathy and Graves' hyperthyroidism. TCR beta CDR3 amplification used RNA transcripts. Scientists carried out first-round RT-PCR using HTBI primers and then a second-round multiplex PCR. TCRdb reanalysed the multiplex PCR reads using MiXCR and keeps one entry per CDR3 protein. The sample consists of some 750,000 distinct CDR3 sequences, 40% of them appearing once. The sample was peripheral blood. Source of these receptors: an adult man with Graves' ophthalmopathy.

This chain joins TRBV9 and TRBJ2-7; 8 bases match TRBD2. The junction had 2 bases not matched to a gene; V was cut back by 4 bases and J by 5 bases. Germline values: CDR1 SGDLS, CDR2 YYNGEE. CDR3 length equals 12 residues. For the CDR3, the DNA is TGTGCCAGCAGCACGGGGGGGCACGAGCAGTACTTC. Translating it yields CASSTGGHEQYF. Full variable domain (missing parts from reference TRBV9 and TRBJ2-7): DSGVTQTPKHLITATGQRVTLRCSPRSGDLSVYWYQQSLDQGLQFLIQYYNGEERAKGNILERFSAQQFPDLHSELNLSSLELGDSALYFCASSTGGHEQYFGPGTRLTVT.

About this clonotype itself: Compared with germline, one end of the junction differs, possibly owing to a read error. The J gene is TRBJ1-6, the V gene TRBV10-3, with unresolved D. Germline CDR1 and CDR2: ENHRY and SYGVKD. The CDR3 sequence is 14 residues long. CDR3 coding DNA: TGTGCCAGCAGTTACAGAGGGCCCTATTCACCCCTCCACTTT. Amino acids: CASSYRGPYSPLHF.

This clonotype was counted at least ten times. The rearrangement joins TRBV7-2 to TRBJ2-7; no reliable D call. Trimming stripped 1 base from V and 4 bases from J, with 14 bases between. The germline V gene has CDR1 SGHTA and CDR2 FQGNSA. The length of the CDR3 is 15 residues. The chain's CDR3 is CASSLVKASRYEQYF. CDR3 nucleotides: TGTGCCAGCAGCTTAGTGAAAGCGTCGAGATACGAGCAGTACTTC.

This clonotype was counted only a few times. The chain has TRBV5-4 and TRBJ1-2, with a tentative D call TRBD1 (6 bases). The CDR3 spans 15 residues. V was cut by 4 bases and J by 4 bases, with 17 bases left in between. Germline V gene sequence: CDR1 SGHNT, CDR2 YYREEE (reference sequence). The DNA of the CDR3 is TGTGCCAGCAGCGACCCCCGGACAGCGGGCTATGGCTACACCTTC. Residues: CASSDPRTAGYGYTF.

About this clonotype: A much bigger clone sits one base away, suggesting this may be a read error. This chain joins TRBV7-2 and TRBJ2-5, with D perhaps matching TRBD1 or TRBD2 (5 bases each). V lost 1 base, J lost 1 base, and 13 bases lay in between. CDR3 length: 16 residues. Germline CDR1 is SGHTA and CDR2 is FQGNSA. The CDR3: CASSLVCRGSQETQYF. The CDR3, as DNA: TGTGCCAGCAGCTTAGTATGTCGGGGCAGCCAAGAGACCCAGTACTTC.

This clonotype was seen more than once but under ten times. The V gene is TRBV2, the J gene TRBJ2-7; D remains ambiguous. The CDR3 runs 13 residues. V lost 4 bases to trimming and J lost 3 bases, with 10 bases between them. Germline assignment: CDR1 SNHLY and CDR2 FYNNEI. The CDR3 is CASSVGRVYEQYF. CDR3 in DNA: TGTGCCAGCAGTGTAGGAAGGGTCTACGAGCAGTACTTC.

Details on this clonotype: This may arise from a read error, as a much more abundant clone is one base away. This chain uses TRBV2 with TRBJ2-5; D possibly corresponds to TRBD2 (6 bases). This CDR3 comprises 14 residues. The germline CDR1 and CDR2 sequences are SNHLY and FYNNEI. The CDR3 protein is CASMRRAYQETRYF. In DNA, the CDR3 is TGTGCCAGCATGAGGAGGGCCTACCAAGAGACCCGGTACTTC.

A word on this clonotype: Sequence at one end of the junction differs from germline and may be a read error. CDR3 DNA sequence: TGCGCCAGCAGCTTGGGGCTAATTGACGTGAGCTCCTACGAGCAGTACTTC. Its protein is CASSLGLIDVSSYEQYF. The chain carries TRBV25-1 and TRBJ2-7; a possible D gene is TRBD1 (5 bases). The CDR3 covers 17 residues. Germline V lookup: CDR1 MGHDK, CDR2 SYGVNS.

V usage is TRBV5-5 and J usage is TRBJ2-5; 11 nucleotides line up with TRBD1. Germline assignment: CDR1 SGHKS and CDR2 YYEKEE (reference sequence). The length of the CDR3 is 16 residues. The V and J ends lost 4 bases and 2 bases, in that order; junction bases with no gene match: 7. The CDR3 spells CASSRTGGSFQETQYF. DNA for the CDR3: TGTGCCAGCAGCCGGACAGGGGGCAGCTTTCAAGAGACCCAGTACTTC.

The chain couples TRBV2 to TRBJ2-5; 15 bases line up with TRBD2. This CDR3 spans 15 amino acids. The germline gives CDR1 SNHLY, CDR2 FYNNEI. V shed 6 bases, J shed 3 bases, and the junction held 2 bases outside the gene matches. In DNA form, the CDR3 reads TGTGCCAGCAGGCGGACTAGCGGGGGGGAAGAGACCCAGTACTTC. It encodes CASRRTSGGEETQYF.

This clonotype was seen just once. The chain uses TRBV25-1 and TRBJ1-2; 7 bases agree with TRBD1. This CDR3 is 14 amino acids long. Germline V gene lookup returns CDR1 MGHDK and CDR2 SYGVNS. V was pared by 11 bases and J by 8 bases, with 17 bases of the junction left unmatched. The CDR3 reads CAWSQGQLGGGYTF. Written as DNA, the CDR3 is TGTGCCTGGAGTCAGGGACAGCTCGGTGGCGGCTACACCTTC.

The chain is built from TRBV7-9 and TRBJ1-2, with a tentative D call TRBD1 (6 bases). Germline loops: CDR1 SEHNR, CDR2 FQNEAQ (reference sequence). V was pared by 5 bases and J by 2 bases, with 12 bases between. The CDR3 is made up of 14 amino acids. This chain's CDR3 is CASSTGTGNYGYTF. CDR3 in DNA: TGTGCCAGCAGCACCGGTACAGGGAACTATGGCTACACCTTC.

The CDR3 coding sequence is TGTGCCAGCAGTTACTCACAGGGGCAGGGCACTGAAGCTTTCTTT. This codes for CASSYSQGQGTEAFF. This rearrangement joins TRBV6-6 to TRBJ1-1; 7 bases are shared with TRBD1. V lost 0 bases, J lost 4 bases, and 5 bases stayed unmatched. Per the germline V gene, CDR1 is MNHNY and CDR2 is SVGAGI (reference sequence). This CDR3 contains 15 residues.

Concerning this clonotype itself: A clone one base away is much larger, so this may be a read error. The genes are TRBV7-8 and TRBJ2-2; D is ambiguous. V dropped 1 base and J dropped 3 bases, with 9 bases sitting between them. CDR1 is SGHVS and CDR2 is FQNEAQ in the germline V gene. The CDR3 is 15 residues long. This CDR3 reads CASSLVAAHTGELFF. DNA of the CDR3: TGTGCCAGCAGCTTAGTCGCAGCCCACACCGGGGAGCTGTTTTTT.

The chain is built from TRBV5-1 and TRBJ1-5, with 9 nucleotides matching TRBD1. Germline V CDR1 and CDR2: SGHRS, YFSETQ. Trimming at V came to 4 bases and at J to 6 bases, leaving 8 bases not matched to a gene. This CDR3 comprises 15 residues. The CDR3 coding sequence is TGCGCCAGCAGCCAAGGACAGGGGATAAGTCAGCCCCAGCATTTT. It codes for CASSQGQGISQPQHF.